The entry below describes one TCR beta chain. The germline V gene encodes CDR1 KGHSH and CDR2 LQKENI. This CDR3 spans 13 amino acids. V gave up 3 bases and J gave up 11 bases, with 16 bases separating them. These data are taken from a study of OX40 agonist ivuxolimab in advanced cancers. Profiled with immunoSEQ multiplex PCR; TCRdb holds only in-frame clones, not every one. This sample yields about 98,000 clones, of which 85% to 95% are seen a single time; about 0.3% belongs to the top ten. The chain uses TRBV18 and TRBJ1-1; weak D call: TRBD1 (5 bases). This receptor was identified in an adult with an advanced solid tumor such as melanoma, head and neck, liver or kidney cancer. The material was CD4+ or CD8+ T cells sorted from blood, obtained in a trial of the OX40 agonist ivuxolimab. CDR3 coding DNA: TGTGCCAGCTCACCTCAACAGGCTATGAAGGCTTTCTTT. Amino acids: CASSPQQAMKAFF.